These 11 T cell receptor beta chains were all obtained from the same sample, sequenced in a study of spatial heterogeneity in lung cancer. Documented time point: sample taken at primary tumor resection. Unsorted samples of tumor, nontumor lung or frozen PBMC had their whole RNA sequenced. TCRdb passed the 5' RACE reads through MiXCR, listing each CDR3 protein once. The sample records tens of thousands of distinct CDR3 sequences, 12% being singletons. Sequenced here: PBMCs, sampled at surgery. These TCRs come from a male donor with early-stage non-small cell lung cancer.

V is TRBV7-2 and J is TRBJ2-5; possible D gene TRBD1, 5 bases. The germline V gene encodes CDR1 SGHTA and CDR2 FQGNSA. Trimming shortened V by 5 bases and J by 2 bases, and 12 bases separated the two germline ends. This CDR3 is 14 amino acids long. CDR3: CASSRQTLQETQYF. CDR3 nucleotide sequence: TGTGCCAGCAGCCGACAGACTTTACAAGAGACCCAGTACTTC.

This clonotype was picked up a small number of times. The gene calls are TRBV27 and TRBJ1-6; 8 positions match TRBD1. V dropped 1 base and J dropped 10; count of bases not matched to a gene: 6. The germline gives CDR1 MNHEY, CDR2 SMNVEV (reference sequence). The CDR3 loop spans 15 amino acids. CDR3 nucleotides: TGTGCCAGCAGTTTATACTGGACAGGGCAGTCACCCCTCCACTTT. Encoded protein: CASSLYWTGQSPLHF.

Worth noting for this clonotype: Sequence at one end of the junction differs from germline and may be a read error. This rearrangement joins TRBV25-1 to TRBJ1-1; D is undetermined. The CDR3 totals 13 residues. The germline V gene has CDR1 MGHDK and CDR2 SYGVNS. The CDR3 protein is CASGELIHPEAFF. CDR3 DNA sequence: TGTGCCAGCGGTGAATTGATACATCCTGAAGCTTTCTTT.

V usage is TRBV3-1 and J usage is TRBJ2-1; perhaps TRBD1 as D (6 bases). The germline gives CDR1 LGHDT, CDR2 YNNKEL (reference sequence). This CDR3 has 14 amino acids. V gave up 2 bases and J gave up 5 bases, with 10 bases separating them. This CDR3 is CASSQNPGDNEQFF. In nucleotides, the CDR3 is TGTGCCAGCAGCCAAAACCCAGGGGACAATGAGCAGTTCTTC.

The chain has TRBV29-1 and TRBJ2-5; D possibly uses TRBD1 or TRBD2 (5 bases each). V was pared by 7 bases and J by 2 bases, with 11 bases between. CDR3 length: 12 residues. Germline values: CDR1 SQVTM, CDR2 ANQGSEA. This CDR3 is CSAGRGQETQYF. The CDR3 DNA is TGCAGCGCGGGACGAGGTCAAGAGACCCAGTACTTC.

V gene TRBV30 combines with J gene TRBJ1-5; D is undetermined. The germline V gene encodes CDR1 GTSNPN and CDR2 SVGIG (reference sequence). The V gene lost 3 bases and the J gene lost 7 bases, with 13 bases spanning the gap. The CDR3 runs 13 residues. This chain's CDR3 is CAWSRKSNQPQHF. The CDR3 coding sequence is TGTGCCTGGAGCAGGAAAAGTAACCAGCCCCAGCATTTT.

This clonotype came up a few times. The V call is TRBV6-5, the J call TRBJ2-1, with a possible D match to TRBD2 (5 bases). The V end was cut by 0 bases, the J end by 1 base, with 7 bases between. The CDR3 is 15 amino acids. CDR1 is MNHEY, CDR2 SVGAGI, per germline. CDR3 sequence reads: CASSYSTNSYNEQFF. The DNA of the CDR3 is TGTGCCAGCAGTTACTCGACTAATTCCTACAATGAGCAGTTCTTC.

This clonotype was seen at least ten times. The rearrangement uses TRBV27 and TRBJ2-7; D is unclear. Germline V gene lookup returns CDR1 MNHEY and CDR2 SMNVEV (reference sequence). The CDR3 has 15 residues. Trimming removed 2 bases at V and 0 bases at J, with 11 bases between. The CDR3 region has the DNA TGTGCCAGCAGTTTAAACCCCTACAGCTCCTACGAGCAGTACTTC. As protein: CASSLNPYSSYEQYF.

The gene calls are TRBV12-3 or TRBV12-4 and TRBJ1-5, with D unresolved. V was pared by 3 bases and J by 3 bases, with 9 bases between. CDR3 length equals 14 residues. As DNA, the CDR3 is TGTGCCAGCAGTTTTGGGGAACCCAATCAGCCCCAGCATTTT. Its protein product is CASSFGEPNQPQHF.

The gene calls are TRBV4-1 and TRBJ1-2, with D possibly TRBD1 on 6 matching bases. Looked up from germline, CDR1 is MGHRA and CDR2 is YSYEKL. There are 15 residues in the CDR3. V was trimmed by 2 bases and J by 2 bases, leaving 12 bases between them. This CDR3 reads CASSQWEGGNYGYTF. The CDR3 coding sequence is TGCGCCAGCAGCCAATGGGAAGGGGGGAACTATGGCTACACCTTC.

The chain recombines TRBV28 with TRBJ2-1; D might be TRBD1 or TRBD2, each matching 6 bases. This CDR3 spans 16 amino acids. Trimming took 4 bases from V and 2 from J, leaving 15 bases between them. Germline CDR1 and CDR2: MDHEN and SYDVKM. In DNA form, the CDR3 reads TGTGCCAGCAGTTCCCCGGGGGCGTTGGCCTACAATGAGCAGTTCTTC. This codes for CASSSPGALAYNEQFF. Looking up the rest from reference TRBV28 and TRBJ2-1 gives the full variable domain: DVKVTQSSRYLVKRTGEKVFLECVQDMDHENMFWYRQDPGLGLRLIYFSYDVKMKEKGDIPEGYSVSREKKERFSLILESASTNQTSMYLCASSSPGALAYNEQFFGPGTRLTVL.